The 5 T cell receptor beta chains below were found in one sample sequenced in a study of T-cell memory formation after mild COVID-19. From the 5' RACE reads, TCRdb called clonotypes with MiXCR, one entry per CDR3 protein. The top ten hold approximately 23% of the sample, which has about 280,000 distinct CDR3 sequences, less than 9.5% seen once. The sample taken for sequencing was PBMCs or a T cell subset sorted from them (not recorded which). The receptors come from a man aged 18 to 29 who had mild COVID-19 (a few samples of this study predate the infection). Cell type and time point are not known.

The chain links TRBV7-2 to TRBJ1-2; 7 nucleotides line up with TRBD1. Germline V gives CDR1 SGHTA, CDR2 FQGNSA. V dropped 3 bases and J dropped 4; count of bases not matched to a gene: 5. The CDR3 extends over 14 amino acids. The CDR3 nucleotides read TGTGCCAGCAGCTTGCTGACAGGGTCCTATGGCTACACCTTC. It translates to CASSLLTGSYGYTF.

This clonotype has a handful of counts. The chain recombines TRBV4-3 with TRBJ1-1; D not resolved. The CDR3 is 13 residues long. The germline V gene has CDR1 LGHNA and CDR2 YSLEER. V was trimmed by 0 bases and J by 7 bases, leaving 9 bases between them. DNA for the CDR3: TGCGCCAGCAGCCAAGATTATGGCAGTGAAGCTTTCTTT. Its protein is CASSQDYGSEAFF.

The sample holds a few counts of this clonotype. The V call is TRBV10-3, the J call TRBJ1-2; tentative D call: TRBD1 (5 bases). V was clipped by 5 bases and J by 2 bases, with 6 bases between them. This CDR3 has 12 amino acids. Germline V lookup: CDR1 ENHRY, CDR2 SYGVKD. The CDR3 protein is CAISSGNYGYTF. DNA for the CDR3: TGTGCCATCAGTTCAGGGAACTATGGCTACACCTTC.

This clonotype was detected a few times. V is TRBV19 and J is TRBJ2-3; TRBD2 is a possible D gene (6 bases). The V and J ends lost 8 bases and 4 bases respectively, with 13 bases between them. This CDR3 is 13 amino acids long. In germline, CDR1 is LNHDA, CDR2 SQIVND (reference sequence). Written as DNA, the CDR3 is TGTGCCAGTGCTCCATGGGAGGCAGATACGCAGTATTTT. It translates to CASAPWEADTQYF.

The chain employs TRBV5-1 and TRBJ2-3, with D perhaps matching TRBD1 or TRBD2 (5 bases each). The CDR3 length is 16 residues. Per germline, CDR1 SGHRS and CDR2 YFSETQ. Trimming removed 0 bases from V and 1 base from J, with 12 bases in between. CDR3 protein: CASSLGVRDRTDTQYF. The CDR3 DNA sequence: TGCGCCAGCAGCTTGGGGGTCCGGGACCGCACAGATACGCAGTATTTT.